A selection of T cell receptor beta chains follows, all from one sample in a study of blood T cells in healthy people across ages. TCRdb reprocessed the 5' RACE reads via MiXCR and lists one record per CDR3 protein. The sample yields about 840,000 distinct CDR3 sequences, 25% to 30% seen once. These data also formed part of another study, on T cells of mothers and their children.

Sequences were obtained from blood. The receptors originated from a woman aged 35 to 49 in good health. CDR3s leave out the opening cysteine and the closing phenylalanine or tryptophan. Size tells how often a clone was seen (once, few, many) or the class of an expanded clone, and some rows leave it out.

v_call clone_size cdr3_aa
TRBV28 - ASRRDDTYEQY
TRBV20-1 few STRDVRSDQPQH
TRBV4-3 - ASSQDSGLAGDVQF
TRBV11-2 few ASSPVRGPFSYEQY
TRBV28 few ASSSPRGPHNEQF
TRBV18 once ASSPISGNGNYGYT
TRBV4-3 - ASSQDRSGTYNEQF
TRBV5-1 few ASSLGEGLEAF
TRBV5-1 few ASSPGQSGEAF
TRBV6-2/TRBV6-3 - ASSYRGLADSTDTQY
TRBV9 - ASSVDASGGMGEQF
TRBV12-3/TRBV12-4 - ASSLEHYGTGLISEQY
TRBV29-1 many SVEVGRGIGYT
TRBV5-5 - ASSWDSANYGYT
TRBV10-3 many AISEGQERWEQY
TRBV5-1 - ASSVKQGSGEQY
TRBV5-6 - ASSLSGQGETRY
TRBV5-1 - ASSLTGGRGNEKLF
TRBV11-2 once ASSLGLQGEAF
TRBV28 - VSQTSGGRQTQY
TRBV29-1 few SVKELGARNEQF
TRBV12-3/TRBV12-4 many ASSFRGGPYEQY
TRBV20-1 many SAEVRDRGRFEQY
TRBV7-2 - ASSYLPRGPEAMNTEAF
TRBV20-1 - SAASGSLYNEQF
TRBV3-1 few ASSRGTGEQF
TRBV2 - ASSVESGGEPSTDTQY